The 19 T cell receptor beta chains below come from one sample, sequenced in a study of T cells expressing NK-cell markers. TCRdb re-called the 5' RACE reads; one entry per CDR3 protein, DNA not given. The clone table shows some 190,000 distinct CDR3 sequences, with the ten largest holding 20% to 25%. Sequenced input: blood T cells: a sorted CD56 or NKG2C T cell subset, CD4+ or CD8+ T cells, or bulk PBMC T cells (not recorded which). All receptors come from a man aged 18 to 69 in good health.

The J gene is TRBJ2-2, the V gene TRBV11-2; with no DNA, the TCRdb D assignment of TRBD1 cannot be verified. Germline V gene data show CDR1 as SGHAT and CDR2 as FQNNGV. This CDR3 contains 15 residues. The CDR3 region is CASSLAGGWSGELFF.

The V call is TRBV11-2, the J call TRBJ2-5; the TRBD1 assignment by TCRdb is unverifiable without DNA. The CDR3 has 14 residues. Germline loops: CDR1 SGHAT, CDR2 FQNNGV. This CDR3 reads CASSLGGPVETQYF.

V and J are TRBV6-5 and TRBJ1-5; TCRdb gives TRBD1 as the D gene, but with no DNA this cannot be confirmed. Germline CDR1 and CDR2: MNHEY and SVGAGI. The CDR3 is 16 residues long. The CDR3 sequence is CASSYSWTGYSQPQHF.

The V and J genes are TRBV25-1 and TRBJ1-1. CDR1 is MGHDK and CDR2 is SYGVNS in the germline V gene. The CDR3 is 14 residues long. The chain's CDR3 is CASSDPSSGGEAFF.

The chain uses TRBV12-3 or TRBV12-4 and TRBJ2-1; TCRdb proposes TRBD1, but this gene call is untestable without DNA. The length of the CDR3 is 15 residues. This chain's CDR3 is CASSFEGGGLNEQFF.

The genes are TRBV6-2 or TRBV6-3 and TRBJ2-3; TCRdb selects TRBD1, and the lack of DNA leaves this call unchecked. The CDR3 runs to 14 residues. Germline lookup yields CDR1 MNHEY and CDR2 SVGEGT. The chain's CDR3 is CASSLHRERDTQYF.

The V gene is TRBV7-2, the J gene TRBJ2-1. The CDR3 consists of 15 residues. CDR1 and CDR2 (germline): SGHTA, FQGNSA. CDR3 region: CASSLYGLPYNEQFF. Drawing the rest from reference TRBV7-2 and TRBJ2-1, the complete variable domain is GAGVSQSPSNKVTEKGKDVELRCDPISGHTALYWYRQSLGQGLEFLIYFQGNSAPDKSGLPSDRFSAERTGGSVSTLTIQRTQQEDSAVYLCASSLYGLPYNEQFFGPGTRLTVL.

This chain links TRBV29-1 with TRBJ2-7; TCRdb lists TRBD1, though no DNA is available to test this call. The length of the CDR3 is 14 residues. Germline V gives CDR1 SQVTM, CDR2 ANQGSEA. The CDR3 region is CSVGRTGETYEQYF.

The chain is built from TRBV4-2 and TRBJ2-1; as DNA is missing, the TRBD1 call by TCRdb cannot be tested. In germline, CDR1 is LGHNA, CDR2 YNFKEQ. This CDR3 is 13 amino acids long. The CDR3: CASSPQGVAEQFF.

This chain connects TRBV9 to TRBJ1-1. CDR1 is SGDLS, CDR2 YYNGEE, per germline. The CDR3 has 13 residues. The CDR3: CASSVGKNTEAFF.

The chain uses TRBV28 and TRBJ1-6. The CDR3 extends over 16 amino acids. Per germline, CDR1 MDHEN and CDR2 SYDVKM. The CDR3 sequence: CASSLLAGGSNSPLHF.

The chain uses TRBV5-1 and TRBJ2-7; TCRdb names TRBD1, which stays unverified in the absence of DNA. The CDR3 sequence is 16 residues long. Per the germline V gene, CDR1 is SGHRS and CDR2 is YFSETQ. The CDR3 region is CASSLAWTESSYEQYF.

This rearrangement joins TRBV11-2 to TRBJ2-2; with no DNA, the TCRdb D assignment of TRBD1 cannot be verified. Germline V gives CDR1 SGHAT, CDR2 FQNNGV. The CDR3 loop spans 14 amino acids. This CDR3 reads CASRGGPGTGELFF.

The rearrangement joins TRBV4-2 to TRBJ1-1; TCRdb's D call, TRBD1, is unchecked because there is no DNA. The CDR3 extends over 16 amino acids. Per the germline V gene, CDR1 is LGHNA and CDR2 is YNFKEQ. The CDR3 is CASSPNAGDSGTEAFF.

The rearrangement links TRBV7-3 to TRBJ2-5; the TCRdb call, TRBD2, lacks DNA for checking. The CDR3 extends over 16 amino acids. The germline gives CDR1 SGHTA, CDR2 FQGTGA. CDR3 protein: CASSPSGLADAETQYF.

CDR3 loop: CASSVEGLARDISTDTQYF. The chain recombines TRBV9 with TRBJ2-3; the TRBD2 assignment by TCRdb is unverifiable without DNA. CDR3 length: 19 amino acids. CDR1 SGDLS and CDR2 YYNGEE come from the germline V gene.

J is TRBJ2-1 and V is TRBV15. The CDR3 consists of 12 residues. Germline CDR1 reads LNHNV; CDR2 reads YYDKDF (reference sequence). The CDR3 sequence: CATASGNNEQFF.

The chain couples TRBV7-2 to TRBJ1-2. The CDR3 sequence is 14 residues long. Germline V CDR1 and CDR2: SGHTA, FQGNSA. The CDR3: CASSLAVNNYGYTF.

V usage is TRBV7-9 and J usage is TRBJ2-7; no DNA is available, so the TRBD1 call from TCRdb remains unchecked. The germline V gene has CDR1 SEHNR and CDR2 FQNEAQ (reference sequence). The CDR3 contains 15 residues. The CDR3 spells CASSEEGQGRYEQYF.